The clone carrying this T cell receptor beta chain was recorded many times. Time point specified: newly diagnosed GD, antithyroid drugs for less than 3 months. Construction of the TCR library relied on RNA isolated from PBMCs. CDR3-region Arm-PCR and iRepertoire HTBI primers produced the TCR beta libraries. TCRdb called the multiplex PCR reads again in MiXCR, with one record for every CDR3 protein. Here the sample spans hundreds of thousands of distinct CDR3 sequences, 16% being singletons. This sample was included in a study of regulatory T cells in long-lasting Graves disease. The CDR3 sequence is 14 residues long. CDR1 and CDR2 (germline): DFQATT, SNEGSKA (reference sequence). The trim removed 5 bases at V and 0 bases at J, leaving 6 bases unmatched. The data also belong to a second study, concerning T cells in Graves' hyperthyroidism and ophthalmopathy.

The chain links TRBV20-1 to TRBJ2-7, with 8 bases fitting TRBD2. This specimen consisted of peripheral blood mononuclear cells (PBMCs), obtained at new diagnosis, from a patient treated with antithyroid drugs. This clonotype was sampled from a man in his forties or fifties with Graves disease. The CDR3, as DNA: TGCAGTGCTGAAGGGGGGACTAGCTCCTACGAGCAGTACTTC. Amino acid sequence: CSAEGGTSSYEQYF.